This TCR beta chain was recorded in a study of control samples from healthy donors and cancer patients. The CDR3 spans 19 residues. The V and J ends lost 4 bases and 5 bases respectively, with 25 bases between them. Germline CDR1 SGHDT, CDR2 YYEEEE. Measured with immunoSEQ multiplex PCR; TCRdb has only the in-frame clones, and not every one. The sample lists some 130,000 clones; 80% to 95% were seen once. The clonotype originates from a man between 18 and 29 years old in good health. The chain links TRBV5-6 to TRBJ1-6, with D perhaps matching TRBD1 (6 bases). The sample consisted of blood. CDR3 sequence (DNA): TGTGCCAGCAGCCCTGGTGGGGGGCGGGGAACCGGCGATAATTCACCCCTCCACTTT. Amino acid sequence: CASSPGGGRGTGDNSPLHF.